One sample yielded the 16 T cell receptor beta chains listed below, sequenced in a study of T cells in Graves' hyperthyroidism and ophthalmopathy. Researchers amplified the TCR beta CDR3 regions from RNA transcripts. The HTBI set primed first-round TCR CDR3 RT-PCR. MiXCR, run by TCRdb on the multiplex PCR reads, gives a single entry per CDR3 protein. Among approximately 600,000 distinct CDR3 sequences, around 20% were seen once, and the ten largest hold 34%. Sample: blood. Receptors were obtained from a man under 40 with Graves' ophthalmopathy.

This clonotype was counted many times. V usage is TRBV7-2 and J usage is TRBJ2-1; 9 bases line up with TRBD2. The CDR3 covers 15 residues. Germline V gene lookup returns CDR1 SGHTA and CDR2 FQGNSA. J gave up 6 bases and V 2 bases, and 5 bases lay outside the gene matches. The CDR3 protein is CASSLSLAGSNEQFF. CDR3 DNA sequence: TGTGCCAGCAGCTTAAGCCTAGCGGGAAGCAATGAGCAGTTCTTC.

This clonotype occurred many times. The chain uses TRBV7-6 and TRBJ2-1, with TRBD2 matching over 13 bases. The germline gives CDR1 SGHVS, CDR2 FNYEAQ. V trimming: 6 bases; J trimming: 5 bases; junction bases outside the gene matches: 4. The CDR3 sequence is 15 residues long. The CDR3 DNA reads as TGTGCCAGCAGATCCGGACTAGCGGGAGACAATGAGCAGTTCTTC. Its protein is CASRSGLAGDNEQFF.

The chain employs TRBV5-4 and TRBJ1-2, with D uncertain. Germline-derived CDR1 and CDR2 are SGHNT and YYREEE (reference sequence). Trimming removed 4 bases from V and 4 bases from J, with 14 bases in between. CDR3 length: 14 residues. Here the CDR3 reads CASSPPEWSYGYTF. CDR3 coding DNA: TGTGCCAGCAGCCCCCCCGAGTGGTCCTATGGCTACACCTTC.

This clonotype was recorded at least ten times. V usage is TRBV20-1 and J usage is TRBJ2-7, with D possibly TRBD2 on 5 matching bases. CDR1 and CDR2 from the germline V gene are DFQATT and SNEGSKA (reference sequence). The CDR3 sequence is 10 residues long. Trimming pared 0 bases from V and 9 bases from J, leaving 6 bases between. In DNA form, the CDR3 reads TGCAGTGCTAGAGATGAGGGGCAGTACTTC. Residues: CSARDEGQYF.

The chain recombines TRBV3-1 with TRBJ1-2; D uncertain. The germline V gene has CDR1 LGHDT and CDR2 YNNKEL (reference sequence). Trimming shortened V by 1 base and J by 8 bases, and 14 bases separated the two germline ends. The CDR3 extends over 14 amino acids. CDR3 in amino acids: CASSQGQRIEGYTF. DNA for the CDR3: TGTGCCAGCAGCCAAGGACAACGGATCGAGGGCTACACCTTC.

DNA for the CDR3: TGTGCCACCAGCAAAGGGACTAGCGGGAGGGACGAGCAGTACTTC. This encodes CATSKGTSGRDEQYF. This chain connects TRBV24-1 to TRBJ2-7; TRBD2 matches 16 bases. Germline V CDR1 and CDR2: KGHDR, SFDVKD. This CDR3 contains 15 residues. V shed 7 bases, J shed 5 bases, and the junction held 4 bases outside the gene matches.

This clonotype was counted a few times. The chain employs TRBV27 and TRBJ2-7; D uncertain. Trimming cost V 5 bases and J 2 bases, with 19 bases left between them. CDR1 and CDR2 (germline): MNHEY, SMNVEV (reference sequence). The CDR3 sequence is 16 residues long. This chain's CDR3 is CASSPTVSVTTYEQYF. In DNA, the CDR3 is TGTGCCAGCAGTCCGACGGTTTCCGTCACTACCTACGAGCAGTACTTC.

J is TRBJ2-3 and V is TRBV9, with a weak D call TRBD2 (6 bases). V was cut by 2 bases and J by 5 bases, with 12 bases left in between. CDR3 size: 14 residues. Per the germline V gene, CDR1 is SGDLS and CDR2 is YYNGEE. The CDR3 reads CASSVEGIGDTQYF. CDR3 bases: TGTGCCAGCAGCGTGGAGGGGATAGGAGATACGCAGTATTTT.

This clonotype was seen at least ten times. The V and J genes are TRBV12-5 and TRBJ2-1; a weak D match, TRBD2 (6 bases). V dropped 7 bases and J dropped 0 bases, with 13 bases sitting between them. The CDR3 loop spans 15 amino acids. Germline CDR1 reads LGHNT; CDR2 reads FRNRAP. CDR3 DNA sequence: TGTGCTAGTGCCATGGACGGGAGCTCCTACAATGAGCAGTTCTTC. This sequence encodes CASAMDGSSYNEQFF.

This clonotype showed up many times. This sequence joins TRBV28 and TRBJ1-5; D is unresolved. The germline V gene has CDR1 MDHEN and CDR2 SYDVKM. Trimming cost V 2 bases and J 0 bases, with 11 bases left between them. The CDR3 sequence is 16 residues long. The CDR3: CASSLTAVISNQPQHF. The CDR3 region has the DNA TGTGCCAGCAGTTTAACGGCGGTAATTAGCAATCAGCCCCAGCATTTT.

This clonotype was seen at least ten times. This chain joins TRBV28 and TRBJ2-5; D gene uncertain. Per the germline V gene, CDR1 is MDHEN and CDR2 is SYDVKM. This CDR3 comprises 13 residues. The V gene lost 2 bases and the J gene lost 3 bases, with 7 bases spanning the gap. The CDR3 loop reads CASSLPSEETQYF. Here the CDR3 DNA reads TGTGCCAGCAGTTTACCTAGTGAAGAGACCCAGTACTTC.

The J gene is TRBJ2-5, the V gene TRBV27, with TRBD2 identical over 7 bases. Trimming removed 2 bases from V and 4 bases from J; junction bases left unmatched: 13. The germline CDR1 and CDR2 sequences are MNHEY and SMNVEV (reference sequence). The CDR3 sequence is 17 residues long. CDR3 sequence reads: CASSLGASGELGETQYF. In DNA form, the CDR3 reads TGTGCCAGCAGTTTAGGGGCTAGCGGAGAATTGGGAGAGACCCAGTACTTC.

This clonotype was picked up a small number of times. This rearrangement joins TRBV20-1 to TRBJ1-2; D remains unclear. The V and J ends lost 3 bases and 6 bases respectively, with 23 bases between them. This CDR3 region has 16 residues. CDR1 and CDR2 (germline): DFQATT, SNEGSKA (reference sequence). The DNA for the CDR3 is TGCAGTGCTAGGACCCTCGAACTCCCCTTGGAAAATGGCTACACCTTC. Its protein product is CSARTLELPLENGYTF.

This clonotype has a handful of counts. This rearrangement joins TRBV14 to TRBJ2-7; D might be TRBD1 or TRBD2, each matching 6 bases. Germline CDR1 and CDR2: SGHDN and FVKESK. The CDR3 has 14 residues. V lost 8 bases to trimming and J lost 0 bases, with 14 bases between them. The CDR3 region has the DNA TGTGCCAGCTGTATCGGGGGCGGCTCCTACGAGCAGTACTTC. Translating gives CASCIGGGSYEQYF.

The rearrangement joins TRBV27 to TRBJ2-3; tentatively, D is TRBD2 (5 bases). V dropped 0 bases and J dropped 6 bases, with 10 bases sitting between them. Germline V gene lookup returns CDR1 MNHEY and CDR2 SMNVEV (reference sequence). The CDR3 spans 14 residues. CDR3 in DNA: TGTGCCAGCAGTTTATCTTCTAGCATGGATACGCAGTATTTT. This translates into CASSLSSSMDTQYF.

This clonotype has a handful of counts. J is TRBJ2-3 and V is TRBV24-1, with TRBD1 identical over 7 bases. The V gene's germline CDR1 is KGHDR and CDR2 SFDVKD. Trimming removed 5 bases from V and 5 bases from J; junction bases left unmatched: 18. CDR3 length: 18 residues. The CDR3 nucleotides read TGTGCCACCAGTGCCGCCACATGGGCTGGGGACAGTAGAGATACGCAGTATTTT. It codes for CATSAATWAGDSRDTQYF.